These 18 T cell receptor beta chains originate from one sample sequenced in a study of CD8 T cells in ankylosing spondylitis (dated by TCRdb to about 2017). The protocol used for the library was 5' RACE. Sequencing was carried out with an Illumina HiSeq 2500. TCRdb trimmed the raw reads at Q25, called clones with MiXCR and kept productive beta chains. Each CDR3 protein appears once, grouped with its most common genes and DNA. Across this sample there are 250,000 to 400,000 distinct CDR3 sequences, with around a tenth seen only once. In total, the top ten clones hold roughly 9% of the sample. The source material was blood, either unsorted or a sorted T cell fraction (not recorded which). The receptors were sampled from a female donor with ankylosing spondylitis or in good health (not recorded which).

The chain carries TRBV2 and TRBJ2-7; D may be TRBD1 or TRBD2 (7 bases each). Germline lookup yields CDR1 SNHLY and CDR2 FYNNEI. CDR3 length equals 16 residues. V shed 6 bases and J shed 0 bases, with 18 bases lying between them. CDR3 sequence (DNA): TGTGCCAGCAGCCAAAGGGCAGGGGGGGACTCCTACGAGCAGTACTTC. It translates to CASSQRAGGDSYEQYF.

The V call is TRBV4-2, the J call TRBJ2-7; D gene uncertain. With 0 bases removed from V and 3 bases from J, the gap between germline ends came to 18 bases. The germline V gene encodes CDR1 LGHNA and CDR2 YNFKEQ. The CDR3 spans 17 residues. CDR3 DNA sequence: TGTGCCAGCAGCCAAGATAGTGGTATGAACGTAAACTACGAGCAGTACTTC. It codes for CASSQDSGMNVNYEQYF.

This clonotype has at least ten counts. The chain has TRBV5-1 and TRBJ1-6; 7 nucleotides agree with TRBD1. The CDR3 sequence is 14 residues long. Germline lookup yields CDR1 SGHRS and CDR2 YFSETQ. Losses at the gene ends were 4 bases for V and 6 bases for J; bases not matched to a gene: 4. CDR3: CASSLGQVNSPLHF. CDR3 in DNA: TGCGCCAGCAGCCTCGGACAGGTTAATTCACCCCTCCACTTT.

This clonotype was detected ten times or more. The rearrangement joins TRBV5-5 to TRBJ1-3, with D unclear. This CDR3 is built from 14 residues. Trimming stripped 4 bases from V and 0 bases from J, with 8 bases between. The germline V gene has CDR1 SGHKS and CDR2 YYEKEE (reference sequence). This CDR3 is CASSRTDSGNTIYF. The DNA of the CDR3 is TGTGCCAGCAGCCGGACGGACTCTGGAAACACCATATATTTT.

The table lists this clonotype with many counts. The CDR3 DNA reads as TGTGCCAGCAGCCCGAAGCAGGGTCTCTCATCTGGGGCCAACGTCCTGACTTTC. This encodes CASSPKQGLSSGANVLTF. The chain links TRBV11-2 to TRBJ2-6; a weak D match, TRBD1 (5 bases). Trimming removed 5 bases at V and 1 base at J, with 18 bases between. The CDR3 is 18 amino acids. Per germline, CDR1 SGHAT and CDR2 FQNNGV.

This clonotype was observed many times. The gene calls are TRBV29-1 and TRBJ2-1, with 8 bases matching TRBD2. The germline V gene has CDR1 SQVTM and CDR2 ANQGSEA. Germline trimming cut 6 bases from V and 6 bases from J; bases unmatched to any gene: 13. The CDR3 is 15 residues long. The CDR3: CSVHSPGLVTNEQFF. CDR3 nucleotide sequence: TGCAGCGTCCACAGCCCGGGACTAGTAACCAATGAGCAGTTCTTC.

This clonotype has ten or more counts. The CDR3 here is CSVENPTRNSYNEQFF. CDR3 DNA: TGCAGCGTTGAAAACCCCACTAGAAACTCCTACAATGAGCAGTTCTTC. The chain has TRBV29-1 and TRBJ2-1, with D tentatively TRBD2 (5 bases). Germline CDR1 is SQVTM and CDR2 is ANQGSEA. V dropped 2 bases and J dropped 0 bases, with 14 bases sitting between them. The CDR3 sequence is 16 residues long.

Details on this clonotype: A junction boundary mismatches the germline segment, possibly from a read error. The genes are TRBV29-1 and TRBJ2-3; D is perhaps TRBD1 (7 bases). Looked up from germline, CDR1 is SQVTM and CDR2 is ANQGSEA. The CDR3 has 15 amino acids. The chain's CDR3 is CSGRKRRGGTDTRYF. CDR3 DNA: TGCAGCGGCCGGAAGCGACGAGGAGGGACAGATACGCGGTATTTT.

In the case of this clonotype: Compared with germline, one end of the junction differs, possibly owing to a read error. The chain carries TRBV3-1 and TRBJ2-1, with D possibly TRBD2 on 7 matching bases. The CDR3 has 14 amino acids. CDR1 is LGHDT and CDR2 is YNNKEL in the germline V gene (reference sequence). CDR3 sequence: CASSRGGAPNEQFF. In DNA form, the CDR3 reads TGTGCCAGCAGTAGGGGGGGGGCCCCGAATGAGCAGTTCTTT.

The table lists this clonotype with many counts. The chain carries TRBV28 and TRBJ1-1; D call uncertain. This CDR3 is 14 amino acids long. Germline CDR1 reads MDHEN; CDR2 reads SYDVKM. The V end lost 3 bases, the J end lost 3 bases, and 11 bases lay between the germline ends. The CDR3 sequence: CASSFNKVHTEAFF. The CDR3 DNA reads TGTGCCAGCAGTTTTAACAAGGTACACACTGAAGCTTTCTTT. The variable domain in full, with the rest retrieved from reference TRBV28 and TRBJ1-1, is DVKVTQSSRYLVKRTGEKVFLECVQDMDHENMFWYRQDPGLGLRLIYFSYDVKMKEKGDIPEGYSVSREKKERFSLILESASTNQTSMYLCASSFNKVHTEAFFGQGTRLTVV.

The genes are TRBV2 and TRBJ1-5; tentative D call: TRBD1 (6 bases). CDR1 and CDR2 from the germline V gene are SNHLY and FYNNEI. Trimming shortened V by 6 bases and J by 2 bases, and 11 bases separated the two germline ends. CDR3 length: 14 residues. CDR3 DNA: TGTGCCAGCAGCCCGGAGGGGGGCAATCAGCCCCAGCATTTT. This gives the protein CASSPEGGNQPQHF.

This clonotype was detected ten times or more. This chain joins TRBV15 and TRBJ1-5; D is possibly TRBD1 (5 bases). Germline CDR1 reads LNHNV; CDR2 reads YYDKDF (reference sequence). The length of the CDR3 is 14 residues. Trimming stripped 5 bases from V and 1 base from J, with 9 bases between. In DNA form, the CDR3 reads TGTGCCACCAGCCCCGACAGAAGCAATCAGCCCCAGCATTTT. It specifies CATSPDRSNQPQHF.

This clonotype has only a few counts. This chain uses TRBV20-1 with TRBJ1-5; D gene unclear. The V gene lost 3 bases and the J gene lost 3 bases, with 9 bases spanning the gap. The CDR3 has 13 residues. Germline values: CDR1 DFQATT, CDR2 SNEGSKA (reference sequence). The CDR3 loop is CSARPGPNQPQHF. The CDR3 DNA is TGCAGTGCTAGGCCCGGACCCAATCAGCCCCAGCATTTT.

The chain couples TRBV12-3 or TRBV12-4 to TRBJ2-1; 10 bases agree with TRBD2. The CDR3 runs 17 residues. Trimming removed 8 bases from V and 0 bases from J; junction bases left unmatched: 10. The CDR3 nucleotides are TGTGCCAGCGGGACCGGGACTAGCGCCCGCTCCTACAATGAGCAGTTCTTC. This sequence encodes CASGTGTSARSYNEQFF.

The rearrangement links TRBV28 to TRBJ1-4; the D is unclear. The germline gives CDR1 MDHEN, CDR2 SYDVKM. The V end was cut by 2 bases, the J end by 3 bases, with 10 bases between. The CDR3 has 15 amino acids. This chain's CDR3 is CASSLQRRANEKLFF. The CDR3 DNA reads as TGTGCCAGCAGTTTACAGAGACGGGCTAATGAAAAACTGTTTTTT.

This clonotype occurred many times. The rearrangement links TRBV20-1 to TRBJ2-1, with TRBD1 identical over 9 bases. Germline loops: CDR1 DFQATT, CDR2 SNEGSKA (reference sequence). The V segment lost 0 bases and the J segment 4 bases; nucleotides outside the gene matches: 4. The length of the CDR3 is 15 residues. The CDR3 nucleotides read TGCAGTGCTAGAGACGACAGGGGGTTTTACAATGAGCAGTTCTTC. This sequence encodes CSARDDRGFYNEQFF.

V usage is TRBV20-1 and J usage is TRBJ2-5; 11 bases map to TRBD2. The CDR3 is 16 amino acids. Germline CDR1 reads DFQATT; CDR2 reads SNEGSKA (reference sequence). After removal of 5 bases from V and 5 bases from J, the junction contained 13 bases not matched to a gene. CDR3 amino acids: CSAGVTSGVPGETQYF. The CDR3 coding sequence is TGCAGTGCTGGGGTGACTAGCGGGGTCCCTGGGGAGACCCAGTACTTC.

J is TRBJ2-1 and V is TRBV20-1; a weak D match, TRBD2 (6 bases). CDR1 DFQATT and CDR2 SNEGSKA come from the germline V gene (reference sequence). The CDR3 sequence is 15 residues long. V was clipped by 3 bases and J by 1 base, with 13 bases between them. The CDR3 loop reads CSARTAEGSYNEQFF. For the CDR3, the DNA is TGCAGTGCTAGGACGGCGGAGGGGTCCTACAATGAGCAGTTCTTC.